The clone carrying this T cell receptor beta chain came up many times. The antigen is undetermined. Amplification of ligated cDNA took four PCR rounds with SP2 and nested alpha and beta constant primers. Via MiXCR, TCRdb re-called the 5' RACE reads, giving one row per CDR3 protein. The sample shows roughly 30,000 distinct CDR3 sequences, 16% of them seen only once. A UMI-containing oligonucleotide was joined by 3' ligation to the TCR cDNA template. Whole-blood samples were about 2.5 ml of peripheral blood from healthy adult volunteers. Reverse transcription used DNase-treated unsorted total RNA, aiming for roughly 1 to 1000 ng. The germline V gene encodes CDR1 SQVTM and CDR2 ANQGSEA. V gave up 3 bases and J gave up 6 bases, with 11 bases separating them. CDR3 length equals 13 residues. The source of the sample is a study of naive and memory T cell subsets. Notes on the study in general: TCR transcript changes with activation or differentiation may affect this RNA method.

This TCR derives from a female donor in good health. The chain carries TRBV29-1 and TRBJ2-2; D remains ambiguous. The CDR3 loop reads CSVEGVFAGELFF. The CDR3 region has the DNA TGCAGCGTTGAGGGTGTTTTTGCCGGGGAGCTGTTTTTT.